Sequencing of this T cell receptor (beta chain) was carried out in a study of T cells after posttransplantation cyclophosphamide. Study results and caveats: Donor CD8+ memory clones often dominated recipient blood repertoires at later times. TRB overlap between skin or GI tissue T cells and blood was limited.

V lost 5 bases to trimming and J lost 4 bases, with 16 bases between them. The CDR3 sequence is 15 residues long. The germline V gene has CDR1 SGHTA and CDR2 FQGNSA. Method: immunoSEQ multiplex PCR; TCRdb's copy keeps in-frame clones and lacks some. The sample has 17,000 or so clones; approximately 90% are singletons. Treatment was busulfan-fludarabine conditioning, a marrow graft, and cyclophosphamide on days +3 and +4. Worth noting for this clone: As yet, its antigen is unknown.

This TCR was recovered from a male patient in his sixties or seventies who received an allogeneic stem cell transplant from a related donor and was CMV-positive. Some T cells may have originated in the graft donor. This rearrangement joins TRBV7-2 to TRBJ2-3; a weak D match, TRBD2 (6 bases). The material sequenced was CD4+ T cells sorted from blood, taken after allogeneic stem cell transplant with posttransplant cyclophosphamide. CDR3 residues: CASSRGVPGADTQYF. DNA of the CDR3: TGTGCCAGCAGCCGGGGAGTCCCGGGGGCAGATACGCAGTATTTT.